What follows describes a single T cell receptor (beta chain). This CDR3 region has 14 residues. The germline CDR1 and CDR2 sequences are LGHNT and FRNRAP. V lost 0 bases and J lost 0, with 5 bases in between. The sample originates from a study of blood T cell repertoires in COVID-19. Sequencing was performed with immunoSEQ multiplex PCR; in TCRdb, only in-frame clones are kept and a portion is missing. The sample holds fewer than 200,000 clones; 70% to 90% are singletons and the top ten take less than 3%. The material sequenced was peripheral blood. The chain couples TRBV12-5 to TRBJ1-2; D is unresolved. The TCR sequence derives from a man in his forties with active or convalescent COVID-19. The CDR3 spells CASGLVPANYGYTF. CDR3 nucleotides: TGTGCTAGTGGTTTGGTCCCCGCTAACTATGGCTACACCTTC.